This entry concerns a single T cell receptor (beta chain). Its matching antigen is unknown. This record comes from a study of cytomegalovirus exposure and HLA in healthy donors. Per the germline V gene, CDR1 is ENHRY and CDR2 is SYGVKD. The CDR3 extends over 13 amino acids. With V trimmed by 5 bases and J by 5 bases, 5 bases remained unmatched. Primers for the PCR totalled 60 Vbeta and 13 Jbeta. Clones were sequenced by immunoSEQ multiplex PCR, and TCRdb holds only the in-frame ones, with some missing. There are 100,000 or so clones in the sample; around 84% occur only once, and approximately 1.2% lies in the top ten. Regarding the study as a whole: The study recorded 150 to 200 TCR beta chains that were cytomegalovirus-associated. Later, TCR association rates were found to vary by HLA locus, highest for DRB1 and lowest for HLA-C.

The TCR was taken from a man aged 25 to 45 in good health and CMV-seronegative. This rearrangement joins TRBV10-3 to TRBJ2-5; 7 nucleotides agree with TRBD2. The specimen sequenced was PBMCs. The CDR3 is CAISSGMGETQYF. DNA of the CDR3: TGTGCCATCAGTAGCGGGATGGGGGAGACCCAGTACTTC.